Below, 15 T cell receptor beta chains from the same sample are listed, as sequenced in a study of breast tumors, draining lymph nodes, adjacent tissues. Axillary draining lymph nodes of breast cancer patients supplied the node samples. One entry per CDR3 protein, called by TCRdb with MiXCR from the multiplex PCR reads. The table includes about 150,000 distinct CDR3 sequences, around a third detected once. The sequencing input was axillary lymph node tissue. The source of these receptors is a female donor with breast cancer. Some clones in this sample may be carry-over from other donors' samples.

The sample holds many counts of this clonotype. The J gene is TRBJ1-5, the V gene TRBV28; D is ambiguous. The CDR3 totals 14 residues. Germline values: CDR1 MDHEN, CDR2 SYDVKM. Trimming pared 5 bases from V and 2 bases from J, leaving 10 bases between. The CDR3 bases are TGTGCCAGCAGTGCCCTTTCGGGCAATCAGCCCCAGCATTTT. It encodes CASSALSGNQPQHF. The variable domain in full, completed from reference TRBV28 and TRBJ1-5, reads DVKVTQSSRYLVKRTGEKVFLECVQDMDHENMFWYRQDPGLGLRLIYFSYDVKMKEKGDIPEGYSVSREKKERFSLILESASTNQTSMYLCASSALSGNQPQHFGDGTRLSIL.

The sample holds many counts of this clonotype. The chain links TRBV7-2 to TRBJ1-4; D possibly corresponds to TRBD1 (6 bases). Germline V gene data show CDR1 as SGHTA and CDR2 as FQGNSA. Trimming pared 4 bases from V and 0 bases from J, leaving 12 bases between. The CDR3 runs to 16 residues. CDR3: CASSSRGPATNEKLFF. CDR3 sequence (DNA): TGTGCCAGCAGCTCACGGGGGCCGGCAACTAATGAAAAACTGTTTTTT.

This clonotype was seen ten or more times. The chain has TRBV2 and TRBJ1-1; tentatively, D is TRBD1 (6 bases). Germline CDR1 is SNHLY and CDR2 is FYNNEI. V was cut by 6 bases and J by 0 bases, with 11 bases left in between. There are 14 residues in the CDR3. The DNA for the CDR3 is TGTGCCAGCAGGGGACACAGTCTGAACACTGAAGCTTTCTTT. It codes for CASRGHSLNTEAFF.

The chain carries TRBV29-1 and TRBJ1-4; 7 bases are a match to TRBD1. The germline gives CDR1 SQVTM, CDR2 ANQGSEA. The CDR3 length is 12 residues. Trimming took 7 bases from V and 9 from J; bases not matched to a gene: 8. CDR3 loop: CSGTGEGKKLFF. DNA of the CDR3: TGCAGCGGCACAGGGGAAGGTAAAAAACTGTTTTTT.

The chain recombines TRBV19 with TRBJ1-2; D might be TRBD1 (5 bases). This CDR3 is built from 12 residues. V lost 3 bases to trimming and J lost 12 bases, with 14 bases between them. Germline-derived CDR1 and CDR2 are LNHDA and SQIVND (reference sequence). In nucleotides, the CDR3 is TGTGCCAGTAGTATCAAGGGGACTGGAAACACCTTC. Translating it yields CASSIKGTGNTF.

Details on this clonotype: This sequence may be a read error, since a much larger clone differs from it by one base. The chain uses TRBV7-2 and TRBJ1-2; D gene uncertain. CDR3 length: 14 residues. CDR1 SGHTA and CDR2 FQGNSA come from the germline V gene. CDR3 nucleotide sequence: TGTGCCAGCAGCTTTGGACTCGGCTGGGAAGGCTACGCCTTC. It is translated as CASSFGLGWEGYAF.

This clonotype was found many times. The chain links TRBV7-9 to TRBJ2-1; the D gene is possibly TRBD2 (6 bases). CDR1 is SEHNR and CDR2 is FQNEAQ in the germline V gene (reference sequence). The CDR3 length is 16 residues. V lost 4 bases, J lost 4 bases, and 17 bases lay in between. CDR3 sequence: CASSWDGKTSYNEQFF. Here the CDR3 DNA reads TGTGCCAGCAGCTGGGACGGTAAGACTAGTTACAATGAGCAGTTCTTC.

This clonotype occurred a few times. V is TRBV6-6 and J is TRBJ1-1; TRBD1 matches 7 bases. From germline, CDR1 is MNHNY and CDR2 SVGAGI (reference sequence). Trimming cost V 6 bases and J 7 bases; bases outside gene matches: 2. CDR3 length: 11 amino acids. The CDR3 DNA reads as TGTGCCAGCAGACAGGGGATTGAAGCTTTCTTT. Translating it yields CASRQGIEAFF.

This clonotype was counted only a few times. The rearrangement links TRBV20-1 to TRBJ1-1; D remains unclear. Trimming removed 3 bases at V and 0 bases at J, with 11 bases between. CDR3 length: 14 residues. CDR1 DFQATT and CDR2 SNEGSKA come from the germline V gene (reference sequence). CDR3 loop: CSARTGSVNTEAFF. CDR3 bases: TGCAGTGCTAGGACGGGCTCAGTGAACACTGAAGCTTTCTTT.

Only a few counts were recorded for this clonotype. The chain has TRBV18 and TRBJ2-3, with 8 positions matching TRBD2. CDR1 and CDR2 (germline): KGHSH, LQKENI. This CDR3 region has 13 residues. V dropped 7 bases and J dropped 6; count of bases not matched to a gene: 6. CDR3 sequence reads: CASLRSGGDTQYF. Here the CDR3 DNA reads TGTGCCAGCTTACGAAGCGGGGGTGATACGCAGTATTTT.

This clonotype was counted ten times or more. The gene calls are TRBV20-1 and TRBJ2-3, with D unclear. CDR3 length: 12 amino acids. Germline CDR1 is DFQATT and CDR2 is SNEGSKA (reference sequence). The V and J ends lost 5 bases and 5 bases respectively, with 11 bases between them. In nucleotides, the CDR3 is TGCAGTGCTCACGCCGCCCAAGATACGCAGTATTTT. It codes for CSAHAAQDTQYF.

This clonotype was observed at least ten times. The CDR3 loop is CASSEGLASSYEQYV. The CDR3 DNA sequence: TGTGCCAGCAGTGAAGGACTAGCGAGTTCCTACGAGCAGTACGTC. V gene TRBV6-1 combines with J gene TRBJ2-7; TRBD2 agrees at 8 bases. CDR1 and CDR2 (germline): MNHNS, SASEGT. V trimming: 1 base; J trimming: 1 base; junction bases outside the gene matches: 3. The CDR3 runs to 15 residues.

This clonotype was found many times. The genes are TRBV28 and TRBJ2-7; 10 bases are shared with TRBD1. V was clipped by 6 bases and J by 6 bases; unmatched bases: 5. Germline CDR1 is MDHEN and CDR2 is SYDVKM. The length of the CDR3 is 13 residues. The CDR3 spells CASSTGTGVEQYV. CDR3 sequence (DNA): TGTGCCAGCAGCACCGGGACAGGGGTCGAGCAGTACGTC.

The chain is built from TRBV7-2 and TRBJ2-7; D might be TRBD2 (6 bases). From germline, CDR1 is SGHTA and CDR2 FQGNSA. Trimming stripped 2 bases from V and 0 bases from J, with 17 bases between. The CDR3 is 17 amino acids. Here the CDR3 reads CASSLSMTGEHSYEQYF. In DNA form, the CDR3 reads TGTGCCAGCAGCTTAAGCATGACGGGGGAACACTCCTACGAGCAGTACTTC.

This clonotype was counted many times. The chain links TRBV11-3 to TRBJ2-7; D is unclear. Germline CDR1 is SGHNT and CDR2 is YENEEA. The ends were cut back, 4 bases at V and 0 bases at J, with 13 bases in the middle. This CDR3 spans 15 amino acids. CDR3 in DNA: TGTGCCAGCAGCTCTAGAACTTTTCCCTCCTACGAGCAGTACTTC. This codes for CASSSRTFPSYEQYF.